These T cell receptor beta chains were read from a single sample in a study of graft-versus-host responses after intestinal transplantation. For these receptors, no antigen is known. The assay was immunoSEQ multiplex PCR, and TCRdb's table has in-frame clones only and misses some. The data contain about 98,000 clones, 75% to 90% of them singletons. The sample here was unstimulated CD8+ T cells sorted from spleen or lymph node cells, taken before intestinal transplant. These receptors all come from a human donor who received an intestinal transplant. Both conserved end residues are part of each CDR3. The order of the fields is J gene, D gene, clone size, V gene, CDR3 DNA, CDR3 protein. A D gene is named only where the DNA matches it firmly. For some rows the clone size is stated as once, few or many, or as a class when expanded; others skip it.

TRBJ1-1 | TRBD1 | NA | TRBV27 | TGTGCCAGCAGTTTATCCGGGACAGGGGGCACTGAAGCTTTCTTT | CASSLSGTGGTEAFF
TRBJ2-2 | NA | few | TRBV5-6 | TGTGCCAGCAGCTGGGGTGCTAGAGGTTTGACCGGGGAGCTGTTTTTT | CASSWGARGLTGELFF
TRBJ2-1 | NA | NA | TRBV18 | TGTGCCAGCTCACCTCCTGGCAATGAGCAGTTCTTC | CASSPPGNEQFF
TRBJ2-1 | NA | NA | TRBV9 | TGTGCCAGCAGCGTTGATAATGAGCAGTTCTTC | CASSVDNEQFF
TRBJ1-5 | TRBD1 | NA | TRBV28 | TGTGCCAGCAGTTATAATCCACGACAGGGCGGCAATCAGCCCCAGCATTTT | CASSYNPRQGGNQPQHF
TRBJ1-1 | NA | NA | TRBV5-4 | TGTGCCAGCAGCTTGGGCAGGTTTGGGGCCGAGACTGAAGCTTTCTTT | CASSLGRFGAETEAFF
TRBJ2-3 | NA | NA | TRBV7-9 | TGTGCCAGCAGCTCATGGGACTCTGCCGGAGATACGCAGTATTTT | CASSSWDSAGDTQYF
TRBJ1-2 | TRBD1 | NA | TRBV6-5 | TGTGCCAGCAGCCCGGGACAGGATTATGGCTACACCTTC | CASSPGQDYGYTF
TRBJ1-6 | NA | NA | TRBV28 | TGTGCCAGCAGTTTAGGGAATTCACCCCTCCACTTT | CASSLGNSPLHF
TRBJ1-1 | NA | NA | TRBV2 | TGTGCCAGCAGTCTAAACACTGAAGCTTTCTTT | CASSLNTEAFF
TRBJ2-7 | TRBD2 | NA | TRBV6-6 | TGTGCCAGCAGTAACTCGGGACTAGCCCACGAGCAGTACTTC | CASSNSGLAHEQYF
TRBJ1-1 | NA | NA | TRBV27 | TGTGCCAGCGGGGGGTATCAAGCTTTCTTT | CASGGYQAFF
TRBJ1-3 | TRBD1 | NA | TRBV4-2 | TGTGCCAGCAGCCAAGATGAGGGGGCCGGTGGAAACACCATATATTTT | CASSQDEGAGGNTIYF
TRBJ2-7 | TRBD1 | NA | TRBV29-1 | TGCAGCGTCTTGACAGGGCACGAGCAGTACTTC | CSVLTGHEQYF
TRBJ1-2 | NA | NA | TRBV15 | TGTGCCACCAGGGTGGGGGGGACCTATGGCTACACCTTC | CATRVGGTYGYTF
TRBJ1-6 | NA | NA | TRBV4-1 | TGCGCCAGCAGCCAAGACTACAATGACTGGGTTTCACCCCTCCACTTT | CASSQDYNDWVSPLHF
TRBJ1-1 | NA | NA | TRBV28 | TGTGCTAGCAGCCCCGACGGACTTGAAGCTTTCTTT | CASSPDGLEAFF
TRBJ1-2 | NA | NA | TRBV28 | TGTGCCAGCAGTTTATCAGGGGCGTATGGCTACACCTTC | CASSLSGAYGYTF
TRBJ2-5 | NA | NA | TRBV28 | TGTGCCAGCAGTTTATTTGGCGGGGAAGAGACCCAGTACTTC | CASSLFGGEETQYF
TRBJ2-7 | NA | NA | TRBV5-1 | TGCGCCAGCAGCTCTGGACAGTCTGAGTACGAGCAGTACTTC | CASSSGQSEYEQYF
TRBJ1-1 | NA | NA | TRBV20-1 | TGCAGTGCTTTGCTCAACACTGAAGCTTTCTTT | CSALLNTEAFF
TRBJ2-1 | NA | few | TRBV4-1 | TGCGCCAGCAGCCAAGGGAGGGCCCGCAATGAGCAGTTCTTC | CASSQGRARNEQFF
TRBJ2-5 | NA | NA | TRBV5-6 | TGTGCCAGCAGCTGGGGGCCGGGGTCGGTGGGAGAGACCCAGTACTTC | CASSWGPGSVGETQYF
TRBJ2-3 | TRBD1 | NA | TRBV2 | TGTGCCAGCAGTGATTTATCAGACAGGGGAAGAACAGATACGCAGTATTTT | CASSDLSDRGRTDTQYF
TRBJ2-4 | NA | NA | TRBV13 | TGTGCCAGCAGCTCGGGACCGCCAAACATTCAGTACTTC | CASSSGPPNIQYF
TRBJ2-5 | NA | NA | TRBV29-1 | TGCAGCGTTGACAGGGACCAAGAGACCCAGTACTTC | CSVDRDQETQYF
TRBJ1-5 | NA | NA | TRBV6-5 | TGTGCCAGCAGTTACGGGGCGGAGGGTCCCCAGCATTTT | CASSYGAEGPQHF
TRBJ2-1 | TRBD2 | NA | TRBV7-3 | TGTGCCAGCAGCTCGACTAGCTCGATAACTGAGCAGTTCTTC | CASSSTSSITEQFF
TRBJ2-1 | TRBD1 | NA | TRBV6-5 | TGTGCCAGCAGTTACGGGGGGACAGGGGCCTACAATGAGCAGTTCTTC | CASSYGGTGAYNEQFF
TRBJ2-5 | TRBD2 | NA | TRBV28 | TGTGCCAGCAGTCTCACTAGCGGGAGTGGGGGGACCCAGTACTTC | CASSLTSGSGGTQYF
TRBJ2-2 | NA | NA | TRBV28 | TGTGCCAGCAGTTTACGGGAGTGGGGCACCGGGGAGCTGTTTTTT | CASSLREWGTGELFF
TRBJ1-1 | NA | NA | TRBV5-1 | TGCGCCAGCAGCTTGGAGGGAAGAACCACTGAAGCTTTCTTT | CASSLEGRTTEAFF
TRBJ2-2 | NA | NA | TRBV9 | TGTGCCAGCAGCGTAGTATCCACCGGGGAGCTGTTTTTT | CASSVVSTGELFF
TRBJ2-2 | TRBD2 | NA | TRBV10-3 | TGTGCCATCGGGGCAGCGGGGACCGGGGAGCTGTTTTTT | CAIGAAGTGELFF
TRBJ2-7 | NA | NA | TRBV6-5 | TGTGCCAGCCACAACAGGGACCCCTACGAGCAGTACTTC | CASHNRDPYEQYF
TRBJ1-5 | NA | NA | TRBV25-1 | TGTGCCAGCAGTGTGGGGGGCGGACAGCCCCAGCATTTT | CASSVGGGQPQHF
TRBJ1-5 | NA | NA | TRBV5-5 | TGTGCCAGCAGTCCACGGTATAGCAATCAGCCCCAGCATTTT | CASSPRYSNQPQHF
TRBJ2-7 | TRBD2 | NA | TRBV6-5 | TGTGCCAGCAGCTCCATGGGACTAGCGGGCGAGCAGTACTTC | CASSSMGLAGEQYF
TRBJ2-1 | TRBD1 | NA | TRBV7-9 | TGTGCCAGCAGCTCCCCGCCAGGACAGGCGTTCAGTGAGCAGTTCTTC | CASSSPPGQAFSEQFF
TRBJ1-4 | TRBD1 | NA | TRBV5-1 | TGCGCCAGCAGCTTGGCCGGGACAGGGAATGAAAAACTGTTTTTT | CASSLAGTGNEKLFF
TRBJ2-2 | NA | NA | TRBV5-4 | TGTGCCAGCAGCGCCAACCTCGGGGGTCGGACCGGGGAGCTGTTTTTT | CASSANLGGRTGELFF
TRBJ2-7 | NA | NA | TRBV10-3 | TGTGCCATCAGTGTTGGCCCCCACCGCGAGCAGTACTTC | CAISVGPHREQYF